The 13 T cell receptor beta chains reported below all come from one sample, sequenced in a study of blood T cell repertoires in COVID-19. Produced via immunoSEQ multiplex PCR; TCRdb's table is partial and in-frame only. The table shows about 130,000 clones, with more than 75% occurring only once. Sequenced input: peripheral blood. The origin of the receptors is a man aged 60-69 years who had recovered from COVID-19.

This clone has a handful of counts. V usage is TRBV4-2 and J usage is TRBJ2-1; 10 bases fit TRBD2. V was pared by 3 bases and J by 7 bases, with 9 bases of the junction left unmatched. This CDR3 comprises 16 residues. Germline V lookup: CDR1 LGHNA, CDR2 YNFKEQ. CDR3 residues: CASSHPGLAELNEQFF. Here the CDR3 DNA reads TGTGCCAGCAGCCACCCCGGACTAGCGGAGCTAAATGAGCAGTTCTTC.

This clone was observed a few times. The chain links TRBV6-5 to TRBJ1-4; D remains unclear. Looked up from germline, CDR1 is MNHEY and CDR2 is SVGAGI. Deletions cut 4 bases from V and 7 bases from J, with 7 bases between. The CDR3 has 12 amino acids. The CDR3 reads CASSSLGEKLFF. The CDR3 DNA follows: TGTGCCAGCAGTTCTCTCGGTGAAAAACTGTTTTTT.

The V and J genes are TRBV20-1 and TRBJ2-7, with D perhaps TRBD1 (6 bases). This CDR3 has 11 amino acids. V was clipped by 7 bases and J by 3 bases, with 10 bases between them. The germline V gene has CDR1 DFQATT and CDR2 SNEGSKA (reference sequence). For the CDR3, the DNA is TGCAGTGGGCAGGACAGCTACGAGCAGTACTTC. This encodes CSGQDSYEQYF.

This clone was counted only a few times. The chain joins TRBV6-5 to TRBJ1-5; D is uncertain. The CDR3 is 13 amino acids. The germline V gene has CDR1 MNHEY and CDR2 SVGAGI. The V gene lost 6 bases and the J gene lost 5 bases, with 11 bases spanning the gap. DNA of the CDR3: TGTGCCAGCAGCTTGAACGCAGATCAGCCCCAGCATTTT. Amino acid sequence: CASSLNADQPQHF.

This clone was detected only a few times. The chain recombines TRBV19 with TRBJ1-3, with a tentative D call TRBD1 (5 bases). V lost 10 bases, J lost 0 bases, and 16 bases lay in between. The germline V gene has CDR1 LNHDA and CDR2 SQIVND (reference sequence). The CDR3 consists of 15 residues. The CDR3, as DNA: TGTGCCACCGCCGACAGCCAGAGCTCTGGAAACACCATATATTTT. This gives the protein CATADSQSSGNTIYF.

In this sample, this clone turned up once. The rearrangement joins TRBV7-9 to TRBJ1-4; no firm D call. CDR1 is SEHNR, CDR2 FQNEAQ, per germline (reference sequence). The CDR3 is made up of 15 amino acids. V lost 4 bases and J 7 bases, leaving 16 bases between the germline ends. The CDR3 loop reads CASSSHLEDGEKLFF. CDR3 bases: TGTGCCAGCAGCTCCCACCTCGAGGATGGTGAAAAACTGTTTTTT.

This chain links TRBV4-3 with TRBJ2-1; TRBD1 agrees at 8 bases. The germline gives CDR1 LGHNA, CDR2 YSLEER. V lost 0 bases to trimming and J lost 7 bases; unmatched junction nucleotides: 8. The CDR3 extends over 16 amino acids. Written as DNA, the CDR3 is TGCGCCAGCAGCCAAGATGAGCGGACAGGGACAAATGAGCAGTTCTTC. It is translated as CASSQDERTGTNEQFF.

This clone came up once. The chain links TRBV24-1 to TRBJ2-3; 16 nucleotides line up with TRBD2. From germline, CDR1 is KGHDR and CDR2 SFDVKD. The J segment lost 2 bases and the V segment lost 3 bases, leaving 10 bases of the junction unmatched. The CDR3 runs to 20 residues. The CDR3 nucleotides read TGTGCCACCAGTGATGGAGGGACTAGCGGGAGGGCCGGAGACACAGATACGCAGTATTTT. It codes for CATSDGGTSGRAGDTDTQYF.

This clone appeared a few times. The chain uses TRBV4-3 and TRBJ1-3, with D perhaps matching TRBD1 (6 bases). Germline CDR1 and CDR2: LGHNA and YSLEER. The CDR3 runs to 16 residues. Trimming left V 4 bases short and J 1 base short, with 14 bases between. Here the CDR3 reads CASSRESGESGNTIYF. As DNA, the CDR3 is TGCGCCAGCAGCCGAGAGTCAGGGGAATCTGGAAACACCATATATTTT.

The rearrangement uses TRBV2 and TRBJ1-1, with TRBD1 matching over 8 bases. The CDR3 has 13 amino acids. V trimming: 10 bases; J trimming: 0 bases; junction bases outside the gene matches: 4. Germline V lookup: CDR1 SNHLY, CDR2 FYNNEI. The CDR3: CATSTGVNTEAFF. CDR3 DNA sequence: TGTGCCACTTCGACAGGGGTGAACACTGAAGCTTTCTTT.

On this clone: One end of the junction fails to match germline, which may point to a read error. The chain couples TRBV7-9 to TRBJ1-2; TRBD1 is a possible D gene (6 bases). Germline CDR1 is SEHNR and CDR2 is FQNEAQ (reference sequence). CDR3 size: 13 residues. The CDR3 DNA is TGTGCCGGCAGCAGGGGAGGGAACTATGGCTACACCTTC. Its protein is CAGSRGGNYGYTF. Full variable domain (rest looked up from reference TRBV7-9 and TRBJ1-2): DTGVSQNPRHKITKRGQNVTFRCDPISEHNRLYWYRQTLGQGPEFLTYFQNEAQLEKSRLLSDRFSAERPKGSFSTLEIQRTEQGDSAMYLCAGSRGGNYGYTFGSGTRLTVV.

The chain has TRBV28 and TRBJ2-7; 12 bases fit TRBD2. This CDR3 is 15 amino acids long. Losses at the gene ends were 5 bases for V and 1 base for J; bases not matched to a gene: 3. CDR1 and CDR2 (germline): MDHEN, SYDVKM. CDR3 in DNA: TGTGCCAGCAGTCCGACTAGCGGGAGTTCCTACGAGCAGTACTTC. Protein sequence: CASSPTSGSSYEQYF.

V is TRBV19 and J is TRBJ1-5, with 8 bases lining up with TRBD1. V trimming: 7 bases; J trimming: 3 bases; junction bases outside the gene matches: 2. The CDR3 has 13 amino acids. Germline-derived CDR1 and CDR2 are LNHDA and SQIVND (reference sequence). CDR3 loop: CASTGQANQPQHF. The DNA for the CDR3 is TGTGCCAGTACGGGACAGGCCAATCAGCCCCAGCATTTT.